The 14 T cell receptor beta chains below were found in one sample sequenced in a study of blood T cell repertoires in COVID-19. Sequencing used immunoSEQ multiplex PCR; TCRdb keeps in-frame clones, though not all of them. The sample yields about 190,000 clones, 70% to 85% seen once. Sequences were obtained from PBMCs or T cells enriched from blood (not recorded which). These receptors originate from a woman in her fifties or sixties with acute COVID-19.

The V gene is TRBV7-2, the J gene TRBJ2-1; 9 bases are a match to TRBD1. With 5 bases clipped from V and 15 bases from J, the junction kept 23 bases outside the gene matches. The CDR3 runs 17 residues. Germline V CDR1 and CDR2: SGHTA, FQGNSA. CDR3 loop: CASSPNVRDRVLPSWFF. The CDR3, as DNA: TGTGCCAGCAGCCCTAATGTCCGGGACAGGGTCCTTCCCTCCTGGTTCTTC.

The rearrangement joins TRBV6-5 to TRBJ1-2, with D possibly matching TRBD1 (5 bases). CDR1 is MNHEY and CDR2 is SVGAGI in the germline V gene. The CDR3 runs 15 residues. Trimming stripped 6 bases from V and 0 bases from J, with 14 bases between. The CDR3 nucleotides read TGTGCCAGCAGCCCCGGGGGGGGAACTAACTATGGCTACACCTTC. Its protein is CASSPGGGTNYGYTF.

The V gene is TRBV18, the J gene TRBJ1-5; no clear D. Looked up from germline, CDR1 is KGHSH and CDR2 is LQKENI. Trimming left V 6 bases short and J 1 base short, with 10 bases between. CDR3 size: 14 residues. CDR3 in amino acids: CASSPGLSNQPQHF. The CDR3 DNA reads as TGTGCCAGCTCCCCGGGTCTAAGCAATCAGCCCCAGCATTTT.

This chain uses TRBV4-2 with TRBJ2-2; 8 nucleotides align to TRBD2. V shed 0 bases, J shed 4 bases, and the junction held 7 bases outside the gene matches. The germline CDR1 and CDR2 sequences are LGHNA and YNFKEQ. This CDR3 comprises 17 residues. In DNA form, the CDR3 reads TGTGCCAGCAGCCAAGAGTCTCCTAGCGGGTTCACCGGGGAGCTGTTTTTT. It yields the protein CASSQESPSGFTGELFF.

The count of this clone is one. The rearrangement joins TRBV24-1 to TRBJ2-2; the D is unclear. Deletions cut 3 bases from V and 0 bases from J, with 4 bases between. CDR1 and CDR2 from the germline V gene are KGHDR and SFDVKD. The CDR3 consists of 14 residues. Here the CDR3 reads CATSDITNTGELFF. CDR3 DNA sequence: TGTGCCACCAGTGATATCACGAACACCGGGGAGCTGTTTTTT.

The chain links TRBV4-3 to TRBJ1-4; TRBD1 aligns across 7 bases. The CDR3 spans 15 residues. V dropped 5 bases and J dropped 2; count of bases not matched to a gene: 5. Germline CDR1 and CDR2: LGHNA and YSLEER. The CDR3 bases are TGCGCCAGCAGCAGAGACAGGGCGACTAATGAAAAACTGTTTTTT. Translating gives CASSRDRATNEKLFF.

The chain is built from TRBV9 and TRBJ1-1; D ambiguous. Germline assignment: CDR1 SGDLS and CDR2 YYNGEE. Trimming took off 0 bases at V and 1 base at J, with 10 bases between the two ends. The CDR3 is made up of 15 amino acids. The CDR3 nucleotides read TGTGCCAGCAGCGTAGGCGGGGTGGGGAACACTGAAGCTTTCTTT. This encodes CASSVGGVGNTEAFF.

In this sample, this clone is medium-sized. The rearrangement joins TRBV4-1 to TRBJ2-2, with D possibly being TRBD1 (5 bases). Germline assignment: CDR1 MGHRA and CDR2 YSYEKL. The CDR3 covers 15 residues. The ends were cut back, 0 bases at V and 8 bases at J, with 13 bases in the middle. This CDR3 is CASSQDMTVGGELFF. CDR3 in DNA: TGCGCCAGCAGCCAAGATATGACAGTTGGGGGGGAGCTGTTTTTT.

The genes are TRBV11-2 and TRBJ1-4; D not certain. Germline lookup yields CDR1 SGHAT and CDR2 FQNNGV. The length of the CDR3 is 15 residues. V lost 5 bases and J lost 0, with 10 bases in between. Written as DNA, the CDR3 is TGTGCCAGCAGCCTGGGCCTGGCAACTAATGAAAAACTGTTTTTT. It codes for CASSLGLATNEKLFF.

This sequence joins TRBV7-9 and TRBJ2-1, with D perhaps TRBD2 (5 bases). The CDR3 has 16 amino acids. The germline V and J ends were trimmed by 4 bases and 0 bases, with 13 bases remaining between them. In germline, CDR1 is SEHNR, CDR2 FQNEAQ (reference sequence). CDR3 sequence reads: CASSSQRSYSYNEQFF. The CDR3 DNA follows: TGTGCCAGCAGCTCCCAGCGGAGTTACTCCTACAATGAGCAGTTCTTC.

The V gene is TRBV7-2, the J gene TRBJ1-2, with 7 bases fitting TRBD1. CDR3 length: 14 amino acids. Germline-derived CDR1 and CDR2 are SGHTA and FQGNSA. J was trimmed by 12 bases and V by 6 bases; bases with no gene match: 16. CDR3 sequence: CASSYAVTGVPHTF. For the CDR3, the DNA is TGTGCCAGCAGTTACGCAGTCACAGGGGTCCCACACACCTTC.

V gene TRBV6-5 combines with J gene TRBJ1-5; D is undetermined. This CDR3 spans 13 amino acids. Trimming left V 5 bases short and J 4 bases short, with 9 bases between. Germline V CDR1 and CDR2: MNHEY, SVGAGI. This CDR3 is CASSPAGNQPQHF. CDR3 sequence (DNA): TGTGCCAGCAGTCCCGCGGGGAATCAGCCCCAGCATTTT.

CDR3 loop: CASSLDGRVGEYDNSPLHF. The CDR3 DNA is TGTGCCAGCAGCTTAGACGGCAGGGTGGGTGAGTACGATAATTCACCCCTCCACTTT. The chain carries TRBV11-2 and TRBJ1-6; D is possibly TRBD1 (5 bases). CDR3 size: 19 residues. Trimming removed 0 bases at V and 5 bases at J, with 20 bases between. The V gene's germline CDR1 is SGHAT and CDR2 FQNNGV.

The J gene is TRBJ2-5, the V gene TRBV18; 7 bases map to TRBD1. The CDR3 has 14 residues. CDR1 KGHSH and CDR2 LQKENI come from the germline V gene. J lost 0 bases, V lost 8 bases, and 6 bases had no gene match. The CDR3 DNA reads TGTGCCAGCCTTGAGACAGGGAACCAAGAGACCCAGTACTTC. It translates to CASLETGNQETQYF. The full variable domain, completed using reference TRBV18 and TRBJ2-5, is NAGVMQNPRHLVRRRGQEARLRCSPMKGHSHVYWYRQLPEEGLKFMVYLQKENIIDESGMPKERFSAEFPKEGPSILRIQQVVRGDSAAYFCASLETGNQETQYFGPGTRLLVL.